Listed here are 18 T cell receptor beta chains from one sample, sequenced in a study of metastatic and nonmetastatic thyroid tumors. Patients had received no treatment of any kind before thyroid surgery. TCRdb re-clonotyped the PCR reads through MiXCR. The data hold some 6,900 clones, with 29% observed a single time. Sequencing used adjacent normal tissue. The receptors shown here come from a female donor with papillary thyroid cancer or a benign thyroid nodule (not recorded which). Some clones in this sample may be carry-over from other donors' samples.

This CDR3 reads CATSDLQPGLASVGELFF. The CDR3 region has the DNA TGTGCCACCAGTGATTTGCAACCGGGACTAGCGTCCGTCGGGGAGCTGTTTTTT. This chain connects TRBV24-1 to TRBJ2-2; 10 bases align to TRBD2. CDR1 KGHDR and CDR2 SFDVKD come from the germline V gene. The CDR3 loop spans 18 amino acids. The J segment lost 7 bases and the V segment lost 0 bases, leaving 10 bases of the junction unmatched.

This chain uses TRBV20-1 with TRBJ2-7; tentative D call: TRBD1 (6 bases). V was trimmed by 5 bases and J by 6 bases, leaving 20 bases between them. This CDR3 is 14 amino acids long. Germline CDR1 reads DFQATT; CDR2 reads SNEGSKA (reference sequence). The CDR3 DNA follows: TGCAGTGCTTTTAAGCGGACACAGGGACCCGAGCAGTACTTC. It yields the protein CSAFKRTQGPEQYF.

This chain connects TRBV5-1 to TRBJ2-1; 10 bases line up with TRBD2. CDR1 and CDR2 (germline): SGHRS, YFSETQ. The junction had 3 bases not matched to a gene; V was cut back by 0 bases and J by 9 bases. The CDR3 runs to 14 residues. This chain's CDR3 is CASSLEGLALEQFF. Here the CDR3 DNA reads TGCGCCAGCAGCTTGGAGGGACTAGCGCTTGAGCAGTTCTTC.

The CDR3 DNA follows: TGTGCCAGCAGCTTAGGGATATCGGGACAGTTCACTGAAGAAGCTTTCTTT. This codes for CASSLGISGQFTEEAFF. The chain couples TRBV11-1 to TRBJ1-1, with 7 bases fitting TRBD1. The CDR3 runs 17 residues. V gave up 1 base and J gave up 8 bases; unmatched junction bases: 16. Looked up from germline, CDR1 is SGHAT and CDR2 is FQDESV (reference sequence).

The chain couples TRBV9 to TRBJ2-7; 11 nucleotides match TRBD2. Germline assignment: CDR1 SGDLS and CDR2 YYNGEE. This CDR3 contains 15 residues. The V and J ends lost 0 bases and 8 bases, in that order; junction bases with no gene match: 7. As DNA, the CDR3 is TGTGCCAGCAGCGTAGGTGATAGCGGGAGGGCCAAGCAGTACTTC. This encodes CASSVGDSGRAKQYF.

This clone was seen ten or more times. V is TRBV4-1 and J is TRBJ1-2; TRBD1 is a possible D gene (6 bases). Trimming took off 5 bases at V and 6 bases at J, with 19 bases between the two ends. Germline-derived CDR1 and CDR2 are MGHRA and YSYEKL. This CDR3 has 15 amino acids. CDR3 nucleotide sequence: TGCGCCAGCAGCATCATGGTGGGGGGCGGGCATGGCTACACCTTC. Translation: CASSIMVGGGHGYTF.

V usage is TRBV6-2 or TRBV6-3 and J usage is TRBJ2-7, with D unresolved. Germline loops: CDR1 MNHEY, CDR2 SVGEGT. The CDR3 totals 15 residues. The germline V and J ends were trimmed by 2 bases and 1 base, with 12 bases remaining between them. The CDR3 DNA is TGTGCCAGCAGTTACGAGGCAGCCACTTCCTACGAGCAGTACTTC. Its translation: CASSYEAATSYEQYF.

This clone is medium-sized within its sample. The genes are TRBV15 and TRBJ2-2; 14 nucleotides match TRBD2. Germline CDR1 and CDR2: LNHNV and YYDKDF (reference sequence). The ends lost 5 bases at V and 5 bases at J; junction bases unmatched: 13. The CDR3 totals 19 residues. The CDR3 DNA is TGTGCCACCAGCGGGACCGGGCCGTGGACTAGCGGGAGGACCGGGGAGCTGTTTTTT. Protein product: CATSGTGPWTSGRTGELFF.

V gene TRBV28 combines with J gene TRBJ2-1; 11 nucleotides agree with TRBD2. CDR1 is MDHEN and CDR2 is SYDVKM in the germline V gene. This CDR3 comprises 16 residues. With 5 bases clipped from V and 2 bases from J, the junction kept 5 bases outside the gene matches. The chain's CDR3 is CASSEGLAVTYNEQFF. The CDR3 nucleotides are TGTGCCAGCAGTGAGGGACTAGCGGTTACCTACAATGAGCAGTTCTTC.

The chain couples TRBV27 to TRBJ2-7; D unresolved. This CDR3 is 13 amino acids long. V was cut by 10 bases and J by 7 bases, with 20 bases left in between. From germline, CDR1 is MNHEY and CDR2 SMNVEV (reference sequence). The CDR3 reads CATAIVRSGEQYF. The CDR3 DNA sequence: TGTGCCACCGCGATAGTCCGGTCCGGAGAGCAGTACTTC.

By proportion, this clone is large. This chain joins TRBV12-3 or TRBV12-4 and TRBJ1-1; TRBD1 matches 8 bases. V lost 2 bases to trimming and J lost 7 bases; unmatched junction nucleotides: 6. The CDR3 sequence is 14 residues long. In nucleotides, the CDR3 is TGTGCCAGCAGTTTACGGACAGGGACTATTGAAGCTTTCTTT. It is translated as CASSLRTGTIEAFF.

By its share, this clone is medium-sized. The chain carries TRBV27 and TRBJ1-1, with D uncertain. Looked up from germline, CDR1 is MNHEY and CDR2 is SMNVEV (reference sequence). V was cut by 2 bases and J by 5 bases, with 15 bases left in between. CDR3 length: 15 amino acids. CDR3 sequence: CASSLTAGSGTEAFF. CDR3 DNA sequence: TGTGCCAGCAGTTTAACGGCAGGATCAGGTACTGAAGCTTTCTTT.

This clone appeared a few times. The V gene is TRBV6-5, the J gene TRBJ2-1; unclear D gene. The CDR3 loop spans 15 amino acids. V gave up 0 bases and J gave up 6 bases, with 12 bases separating them. The germline V gene has CDR1 MNHEY and CDR2 SVGAGI. CDR3 loop: CASSYSTSNPNEQFF. In nucleotides, the CDR3 is TGTGCCAGCAGTTACTCGACGTCGAACCCCAATGAGCAGTTCTTC.

Judged by abundance, this clone is medium-sized. The chain links TRBV20-1 to TRBJ2-1; D perhaps matches TRBD2 (6 bases). From germline, CDR1 is DFQATT and CDR2 SNEGSKA (reference sequence). This CDR3 is 13 amino acids long. V lost 8 bases, J lost 0 bases, and 11 bases lay in between. The CDR3 sequence is CSFFGSSYNEQFF. The CDR3 DNA sequence: TGCAGTTTTTTCGGGAGCTCCTACAATGAGCAGTTCTTC.

V gene TRBV7-9 combines with J gene TRBJ2-7, with TRBD1 matching over 9 bases. This CDR3 has 13 residues. Trimming cost V 5 bases and J 3 bases; bases outside gene matches: 2. Germline loops: CDR1 SEHNR, CDR2 FQNEAQ (reference sequence). The CDR3 protein is CASSETGGYEQYF. The DNA for the CDR3 is TGTGCCAGCAGCGAGACAGGGGGCTACGAGCAGTACTTC. Looking up the rest from reference TRBV7-9 and TRBJ2-7 gives the full variable domain: DTGVSQNPRHKITKRGQNVTFRCDPISEHNRLYWYRQTLGQGPEFLTYFQNEAQLEKSRLLSDRFSAERPKGSFSTLEIQRTEQGDSAMYLCASSETGGYEQYFGPGTRLTVT.

The chain combines TRBV7-6 with TRBJ1-2, with 8 bases fitting TRBD1. Germline V gives CDR1 SGHVS, CDR2 FNYEAQ. The CDR3 has 14 residues. The trim removed 4 bases at V and 7 bases at J, leaving 8 bases unmatched. The CDR3 is CASSSRTGISGYTF. DNA for the CDR3: TGTGCCAGCAGCTCAAGGACAGGGATCTCTGGCTACACCTTC. Variable domain in full (rest from reference TRBV7-6 and TRBJ1-2): GAGVSQSPRYKVTKRGQDVALRCDPISGHVSLYWYRQALGQGPEFLTYFNYEAQQDKSGLPNDRFSAERPEGSISTLTIQRTEQRDSAMYRCASSSRTGISGYTFGSGTRLTVV.

This clone was counted a few times. CDR3 sequence (DNA): TGTGCCAGCAGCCCACCGGGGGGAGCTAACTATGGCTACACCTTC. Its translation is CASSPPGGANYGYTF. The chain carries TRBV6-1 and TRBJ1-2, with D perhaps TRBD1 (5 bases). V lost 6 bases to trimming and J lost 0 bases, with 14 bases between them. The CDR3 extends over 15 amino acids. In germline, CDR1 is MNHNS, CDR2 SASEGT.

The rearrangement joins TRBV30 to TRBJ2-7; 9 bases line up with TRBD2. The CDR3 runs 13 residues. The germline V gene encodes CDR1 GTSNPN and CDR2 SVGIG (reference sequence). V was clipped by 2 bases and J by 6 bases; unmatched bases: 5. CDR3 sequence reads: CAWSIAGAGEQYF. The DNA for the CDR3 is TGTGCCTGGAGTATAGCGGGAGCGGGCGAGCAGTACTTC.